The 2 T cell receptor beta chains below come from one sample, sequenced in a study of technical replicates of blood from a few donors. Assay: immunoSEQ multiplex PCR; the TCRdb copy retains only in-frame clones and omits some. The sample consists of 75,000 to 95,000 clones, about 90% of them appearing once. Sequencing was carried out using T cells isolated from PBMCs. These receptor sequences come from a human donor in good health.

The table lists this clone with a count of one. The chain uses TRBV19 and TRBJ2-5; 7 bases agree with TRBD1. CDR1 LNHDA and CDR2 SQIVND come from the germline V gene (reference sequence). V gave up 3 bases and J gave up 1 base; unmatched junction bases: 2. The CDR3 has 14 residues. CDR3: CASSIRDSQETQYF. DNA for the CDR3: TGTGCCAGTAGTATTCGGGACAGCCAAGAGACCCAGTACTTC.

The rearrangement links TRBV13 to TRBJ2-1; tentatively, D is TRBD2 (5 bases). CDR1 is PRHDT, CDR2 FYEKMQ, per germline (reference sequence). This CDR3 is built from 18 residues. Trimming shortened V by 4 bases and J by 7 bases, and 26 bases separated the two germline ends. The CDR3 spells CASSSLIMWLRGENEQFF. The CDR3 nucleotides are TGTGCCAGCAGCTCGCTAATAATGTGGCTCCGGGGAGAGAATGAGCAGTTCTTC. The whole variable domain, filled in from reference TRBV13 and TRBJ2-1, reads AAGVIQSPRHLIKEKRETATLKCYPIPRHDTVYWYQQGPGQDPQFLISFYEKMQSDKGSIPDRFSAQQFSDYHSELNMSSLELGDSALYFCASSSLIMWLRGENEQFFGPGTRLTVL.